This TCR beta chain was profiled in a study of T cells expressing NK-cell markers. Study context: Sorted CD3+CD56+NKG2C+, CD3+CD56+NKG2C- and CD3+CD56-NKG2C+ T cells provided the TCR beta repertoires. Study outcomes and limitations: One observes that, in a handful of donors, these clonotypes were also the leading ones within the CD3+CD56-NKG2C+ fraction. Of the CD8+ T cells in more than five donors, 1.0-7.0% belonged to dominant NKG2C+ clonotypes. Whether the expanded NKG2C+ T cell clones recognized HCMV remained unclear.

TCRdb reprocessed the 5' RACE reads; each CDR3 protein has one entry and no DNA is given. The listing contains roughly 420,000 distinct CDR3 sequences. Germline values: CDR1 SQVTM, CDR2 ANQGSEA. CDR3 size: 12 residues. Worth noting for this clonotype: Its antigen remains unknown.

The specimen was blood T cells: a sorted CD56 or NKG2C T cell subset, CD4+ or CD8+ T cells, or bulk PBMC T cells (not recorded which). The V gene is TRBV29-1, the J gene TRBJ1-1; TCRdb calls TRBD1, which cannot be checked without DNA. The clonotype originates from a woman aged 18 to 75 in good health. CDR3: CSVGQGNTEAFF.